This T cell receptor (beta chain) was retrieved from a study of cytomegalovirus exposure and HLA in healthy donors. General study results and limits: Later, an analysis found that TCR clusters from the first cohort tended to co-occur in the 120 or so validation repertoires. Most TCR sequences were seen very rarely across donors, but some public TCRs occurred in many.

Comments on this clone: Its antigen is not known.

Germline CDR1 MNHNS, CDR2 SASEGT. CDR3 length: 16 residues. V lost 1 base, J lost 2 bases, and 4 bases stayed unmatched. Only in-frame clones appear in the TCRdb table, and some are missing; sequencing was by immunoSEQ multiplex PCR. The sample lists about 150,000 clones, 86% occurring once. Sample: PBMCs. The sequence was collected from a man younger than 35 in good health and CMV-seropositive. The chain couples TRBV6-1 to TRBJ1-5, with TRBD1 matching over 8 bases. The CDR3 reads CASSEGTGWRNQPQHF. The CDR3 bases are TGTGCCAGCAGTGAAGGGACAGGGTGGCGCAATCAGCCCCAGCATTTT.